This T cell receptor beta chain was recovered during a study of resident and recirculating memory T cells in vitiligo. Regarding the study as a whole: Vitiligo lesions lacked a unique dominant clone, and clonality varied.

Trimming shortened V by 5 bases and J by 4 bases, and 21 bases separated the two germline ends. CDR1 is SGHVS and CDR2 is FQNEAQ in the germline V gene. This CDR3 contains 17 residues. Patients' lesions had not changed for the previous 6 months. No vitiligo treatment was given during the prior three months. In regard to this clone: Its antigen is not identified.

Sequencing used immunoSEQ multiplex PCR; TCRdb keeps in-frame clones, though not all of them. The sample carries 70,000 to 95,000 clones, 90% to 95% recorded once. The genes are TRBV7-8 and TRBJ1-5; D uncertain. The origin of this receptor is a male donor with vitiligo. The sequenced material came from blood. The CDR3 DNA reads TGTGCCAGCAGCCCCTACCGAAGCGGGTTTGGGAATCAGCCCCAGCATTTT. Translated, it gives CASSPYRSGFGNQPQHF.